This TCR beta chain was recovered during a study of a mutant IDH1 vaccine in newly diagnosed glioma. Across the study: Sex among treated patients split about 62% male, 37.5% female; mean age was roughly 40 years.

In the case of this clone: What it binds is not known.

Sequencing used immunoSEQ multiplex PCR; TCRdb keeps in-frame clones, though not all of them. The table records about 40,000 clones, around 83% of them present only once. CDR3 length equals 15 residues. Trimming cost V 5 bases and J 6 bases, with 19 bases left between them. Germline assignment: CDR1 MNHEY and CDR2 SVGAGI. Regarding time point: week 11, during vaccination. Mutant IDH1 20-mer peptide, at 300 ug, made up each vaccine dose, with topical imiquimod. The sample was PBMCs, taken from a glioma patient whose treatment included an IDH1 peptide vaccine. The chain combines TRBV6-5 with TRBJ1-2, with unresolved D. The sequence derives from a man aged 40-49 years with glioma. Written as DNA, the CDR3 is TGTGCCAGCAGTCTAGGGCTGAGACGACCTGATGGCTACACCTTC. Translation gives CASSLGLRRPDGYTF.